In this sample, the clone carrying this TCR beta chain turned up a few times. Its target is not known. The data stem from a study of OX40 agonist ivuxolimab in advanced cancers. General study results and limits: Also showing low normalized T-cell clonal expansion were some of the nonresponders.

The repertoire was sequenced with immunoSEQ multiplex PCR; TCRdb's copy has only in-frame clones and lacks some. The repertoire consists of 80,000 to 85,000 clones, with around 80% occurring once and the leading ten covering 5.5% to 8.5%. Sequencing used CD4+ or CD8+ T cells sorted from blood, obtained in a trial of the OX40 agonist ivuxolimab. This receptor was taken from an adult with an advanced solid tumor such as melanoma, head and neck, liver or kidney cancer.

The DNA of the CDR3 is TGCGCCAGCAGCTTGGGGCGCACAGATACGCAGTATTTT. It specifies CASSLGRTDTQYF. The chain recombines TRBV5-1 with TRBJ2-3; D not resolved. The V gene's germline CDR1 is SGHRS and CDR2 YFSETQ. The CDR3 sequence is 13 residues long. V lost 0 bases to trimming and J lost 1 base, with 3 bases between them.